What follows describes a single T cell receptor (beta chain). This record belongs to a study of cytomegalovirus exposure and HLA in healthy donors. V gave up 0 bases and J gave up 6 bases, with 13 bases separating them. Germline V gene data show CDR1 as SGHRS and CDR2 as YFSETQ. The CDR3 has 14 residues. Use of 60 Vbeta and 13 Jbeta primers characterized the PCR. The method was immunoSEQ multiplex PCR; TCRdb's version includes in-frame clones alone and lacks a portion of them. The repertoire holds about 250,000 clones, with 72% as singletons. The TCR comes from a female donor in good health and CMV-seronegative. Sequenced material: PBMCs. The chain recombines TRBV5-1 with TRBJ2-7; D remains ambiguous. CDR3 in amino acids: CASSLGGAGSEQYF. In DNA form, the CDR3 reads TGCGCCAGCAGCTTGGGAGGAGCTGGCTCCGAGCAGTACTTC.